What follows is one T cell receptor beta chain and its context. Researchers ran the PCR with 60 Vbeta and 13 Jbeta primers. Profiled with immunoSEQ multiplex PCR; TCRdb holds only in-frame clones, not every one. Of about 110,000 clones listed, 65% to 80% are singletons. The sample belongs to a study of cytomegalovirus exposure and HLA in healthy donors. These donors, healthy bone marrow donors, were studied. Source material: PBMCs. This receptor was taken from a human donor in good health.

CDR3 nucleotides: TGTGCCAGCAGCAGAGGGGGTACTGGAAACACCATATATTTT. It is translated as CASSRGGTGNTIYF. V usage is TRBV7-2 and J usage is TRBJ1-3; TRBD1 might be the D (6 bases). The germline V gene has CDR1 SGHTA and CDR2 FQGNSA. The CDR3 covers 14 residues. V lost 5 bases, J lost 2 bases, and 10 bases lay in between.